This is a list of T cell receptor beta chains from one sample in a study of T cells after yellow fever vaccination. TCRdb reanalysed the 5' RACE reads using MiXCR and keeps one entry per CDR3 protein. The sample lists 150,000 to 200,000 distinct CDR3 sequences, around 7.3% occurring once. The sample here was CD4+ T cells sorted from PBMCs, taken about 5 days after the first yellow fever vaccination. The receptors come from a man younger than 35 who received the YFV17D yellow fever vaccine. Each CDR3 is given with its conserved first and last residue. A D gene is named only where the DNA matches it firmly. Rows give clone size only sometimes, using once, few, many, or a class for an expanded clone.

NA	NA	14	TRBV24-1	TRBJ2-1	CATRGGPDYSEQFF	TGTGCCACCCGGGGTGGGCCGGACTACAGTGAGCAGTTCTTC
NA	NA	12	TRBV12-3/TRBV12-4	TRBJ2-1	CASSRVGNEQFF	TGTGCCAGCAGCCGAGTAGGGAATGAGCAGTTCTTC
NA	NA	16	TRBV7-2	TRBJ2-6	CASSFWAISGANVLTF	TGTGCCAGCAGCTTTTGGGCCATCTCTGGGGCCAACGTCCTGACTTTC
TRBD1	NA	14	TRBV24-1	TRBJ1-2	CAPKRQGATYGYTF	TGTGCCCCAAAACGACAGGGGGCTACCTATGGCTACACCTTC
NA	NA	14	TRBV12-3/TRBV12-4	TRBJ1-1	CASSLRQAKAEAFF	TGTGCCAGCAGCCTAAGACAGGCGAAGGCTGAAGCTTTCTTT
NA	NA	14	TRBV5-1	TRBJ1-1	CASSFGVPNTEAFF	TGCGCCAGCAGCTTTGGGGTCCCGAACACTGAAGCTTTCTTT
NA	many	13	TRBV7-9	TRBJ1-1	CASSLELNTEAFF	TGTGCCAGCAGCTTAGAATTGAACACTGAAGCTTTCTTT
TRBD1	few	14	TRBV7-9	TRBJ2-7	CASSPPDRFHEQYF	TGTGCCAGCAGCCCCCCGGACAGGTTCCACGAGCAGTACTTC
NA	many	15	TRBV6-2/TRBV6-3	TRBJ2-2	CASSYPRQSTGELFF	TGTGCCAGCAGTTACCCGAGACAGTCCACCGGGGAGCTGTTTTTT
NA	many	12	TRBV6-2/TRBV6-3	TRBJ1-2	CASSEKPYGYTF	TGTGCCAGCAGCGAGAAGCCCTATGGCTACACCTTC
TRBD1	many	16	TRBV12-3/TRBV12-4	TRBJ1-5	CASSLADRGVGQPQHF	TGTGCCAGCAGTTTAGCGGACAGGGGCGTTGGGCAGCCCCAGCATTTT
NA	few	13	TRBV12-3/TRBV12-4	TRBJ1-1	CASTLTGGTEAFF	TGTGCCAGCACCCTAACCGGGGGAACTGAAGCTTTCTTT
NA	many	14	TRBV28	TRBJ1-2	CASISPRGYYGYTF	TGTGCCAGCATTTCACCCAGGGGATACTATGGCTACACCTTC